This record concerns one TCR beta chain sequence. Its antigen remains unknown. CDR1 is SEHNR and CDR2 is FQNEAQ in the germline V gene (reference sequence). The trim removed 3 bases at V and 5 bases at J, leaving 12 bases unmatched. The CDR3 consists of 17 residues. This record belongs to a study of cytomegalovirus exposure and HLA in healthy donors. Findings and limits, study-wide: The authors reported that TCR beta sequences could predict HLA-A and HLA-B alleles. These predictions were accurate for most subjects in the first cohort. In vitro testing confirmed a few CMV-associated chains as specific for CMV antigens. CMV serostatus was the sole immune exposure information available.

The PCR made use of 60 Vbeta and 13 Jbeta primers. How the authors handled the data: An analysis that came later counted roughly 80 million unique TCR beta chains, some 11 million shared. Repertoires were generated with immunoSEQ multiplex PCR, while TCRdb's copy carries only in-frame clones and drops some. The V and J calls and clone size are taken from that table; D and trimming were inferred from the DNA. The sample yields about 95,000 clones, 77% seen once. This receptor was taken from a woman in her forties in good health and CMV-seronegative. The V call is TRBV7-9, the J call TRBJ2-3, with 9 bases fitting TRBD1. Sequencing was performed on PBMCs. The CDR3 region has the DNA TGTGCCAGCAGCTTCGCTGGGGGGACAGGGTCGATAGATACGCAGTATTTT. This sequence encodes CASSFAGGTGSIDTQYF.